This T cell receptor (beta chain) was recovered during a study of Ad26.COV2.S vaccination and SARS-CoV-2 variants. Whole-study results and caveats: Substantial breadth was reportedly displayed by spike-specific CD8+ and CD4+ T cell responses after vaccination.

The protocol was immunoSEQ multiplex PCR, while the TCRdb copy is restricted to in-frame clones and leaves out a portion. The sample contains under 600,000 clones, 89% of which appear only once. Treatment meaning: about 20 received Ad26.COV2.S at low or high dose, single or two shots; about 5 received placebo; per-sample allocation not given. Specimens were obtained on day 63 following the first vaccine or placebo injection. Of note for this clone: Its antigen remains unknown.

V shed 5 bases and J shed 2 bases, with 8 bases lying between them. This CDR3 comprises 13 residues. The sequencing used peripheral blood, collected in a trial of Ad26.COV2.S vaccine versus placebo. This TCR came from a person aged 18 to 65 who received the Ad26.COV2.S COVID-19 vaccine or a placebo. This chain uses TRBV12-3 or TRBV12-4 with TRBJ2-3; no clear D. The CDR3 reads CASSLANTDTQYF. The CDR3 nucleotides read TGTGCCAGCAGTCTCGCGAACACAGATACGCAGTATTTT.